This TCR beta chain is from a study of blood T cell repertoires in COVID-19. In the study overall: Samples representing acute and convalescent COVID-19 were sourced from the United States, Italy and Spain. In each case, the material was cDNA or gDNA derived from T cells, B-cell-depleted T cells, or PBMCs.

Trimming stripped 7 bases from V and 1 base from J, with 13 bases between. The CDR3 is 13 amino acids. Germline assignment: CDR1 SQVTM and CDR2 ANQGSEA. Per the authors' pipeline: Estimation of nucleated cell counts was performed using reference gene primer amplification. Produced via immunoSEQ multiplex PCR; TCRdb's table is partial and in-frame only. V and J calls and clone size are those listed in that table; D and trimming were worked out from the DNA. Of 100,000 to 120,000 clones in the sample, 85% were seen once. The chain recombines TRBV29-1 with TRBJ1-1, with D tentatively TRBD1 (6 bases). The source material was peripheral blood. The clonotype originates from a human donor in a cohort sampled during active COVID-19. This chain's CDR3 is CSARDIQNTEAFF. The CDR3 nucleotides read TGCAGCGCCCGGGACATCCAGAACACTGAAGCTTTCTTT.